Below are 21 T cell receptor beta chains sequenced from a single sample in a study of blood T cells in healthy people across ages. For the second PCR, which ran for about 7 to 11 cycles, a sample-barcoded 5' primer and a J-beta primer mix were used. A single record per CDR3 protein comes from TCRdb applying MiXCR to the 5' RACE reads. The sample has hundreds of thousands of distinct CDR3 sequences; 45% to 70% are singletons. Sequencing was performed on blood. Every receptor here comes from a man in his forties in good health.

The rearrangement uses TRBV5-1 and TRBJ2-3, with D tentatively TRBD1 or TRBD2 (5 bases each). The ends were cut back, 3 bases at V and 2 bases at J, with 7 bases in the middle. The germline V gene has CDR1 SGHRS and CDR2 YFSETQ. The CDR3 has 13 amino acids. The CDR3: CASSWGYTDTQYF. The CDR3, as DNA: TGCGCCAGCAGCTGGGGGTACACAGATACGCAGTATTTT.

The chain is built from TRBV27 and TRBJ1-1; D possibly corresponds to TRBD1 (6 bases). Trimming took off 5 bases at V and 1 base at J, with 17 bases between the two ends. The CDR3 extends over 16 amino acids. Per germline, CDR1 MNHEY and CDR2 SMNVEV (reference sequence). The CDR3: CASSPLLTGPNTEAFF. The CDR3 coding sequence is TGTGCCAGCAGTCCCCTTCTGACAGGCCCGAACACTGAAGCTTTCTTT.

This chain connects TRBV20-1 to TRBJ2-4; 10 bases are shared with TRBD2. The J call may be wrong; the DNA end is better matched by TRBJ2-7. The CDR3 consists of 15 residues. In germline, CDR1 is DFQATT, CDR2 SNEGSKA (reference sequence). CDR3 sequence (DNA): TGCAGTGCGCAGAAGGGGACTAGCGCCTCCTACGAGCAGTACTTC. It translates to CSAQKGTSASYEQYF.

The chain couples TRBV24-1 to TRBJ2-6; D is unresolved. The CDR3 covers 13 residues. V gave up 12 bases and J gave up 0 bases, with 8 bases separating them. Germline V CDR1 and CDR2: KGHDR, SFDVKD. The DNA for the CDR3 is TGTGCCGCCTCCCACTCTGGGGCCAACGTCCTGACTTTC. Amino acid sequence: CAASHSGANVLTF.

The chain has TRBV5-1 and TRBJ2-3; D gene uncertain. CDR1 SGHRS and CDR2 YFSETQ come from the germline V gene. Trimming stripped 3 bases from V and 0 bases from J, with 8 bases between. CDR3 length: 14 amino acids. DNA of the CDR3: TGCGCCAGCAGCTCGGAATCTAGCACAGATACGCAGTATTTT. Translation: CASSSESSTDTQYF.

CDR3 loop: CASSVDRGPQYF. The CDR3 coding sequence is TGTGCCAGCAGCGTAGACAGGGGGCCCCAGTACTTC. The chain has TRBV9 and TRBJ2-7; TRBD1 matches 9 bases. This CDR3 is built from 12 residues. V shed 0 bases and J 10 bases; nucleotides not matched to a gene: 2. Germline values: CDR1 SGDLS, CDR2 YYNGEE.

The V call is TRBV7-3, the J call TRBJ2-1, with TRBD2 identical over 7 bases. CDR3 length: 15 amino acids. Per germline, CDR1 SGHTA and CDR2 FQGTGA. The trim removed 4 bases at V and 5 bases at J, leaving 8 bases unmatched. The CDR3 DNA sequence: TGTGCCAGCAGCTCGCAAGCGGGAATAAACAATGAGCAGTTCTTC. Translated: CASSSQAGINNEQFF.

The rearrangement uses TRBV6-1 and TRBJ2-3, with D maybe TRBD2 (5 bases). CDR3 size: 17 residues. The V end lost 5 bases, the J end lost 1 base, and 19 bases lay between the germline ends. Germline CDR1 and CDR2: MNHNS and SASEGT. CDR3 nucleotides: TGTGCCAGCAGTCATTACCGGGGAGCGGACCGCACAGATACGCAGTATTTT. Encoded protein: CASSHYRGADRTDTQYF.

J is TRBJ2-5 and V is TRBV20-1, with 7 nucleotides matching TRBD2. The assigned J gene may be wrong: the sequence end matches TRBJ2-7 better. Germline loops: CDR1 DFQATT, CDR2 SNEGSKA (reference sequence). This CDR3 has 16 residues. The CDR3 is CSARDGASGLPGEQYF. Written as DNA, the CDR3 is TGCAGTGCTAGAGATGGGGCTAGCGGCCTCCCTGGCGAGCAGTACTTC.

The chain uses TRBV10-3 and TRBJ1-1; D might be TRBD1 (5 bases). The CDR3 is 14 amino acids. Trimming stripped 7 bases from V and 4 bases from J, with 16 bases between. Germline V lookup: CDR1 ENHRY, CDR2 SYGVKD. CDR3 in amino acids: CAIKAPEGPTEAFF. The CDR3, as DNA: TGTGCCATCAAAGCCCCCGAGGGGCCCACTGAAGCTTTCTTT.

The V gene is TRBV21-1, the J gene TRBJ1-6. TRBV21-1 is deemed a pseudogene. The CDR3 is 17 amino acids. The CDR3 here is CASSKPEGQPYNSPLHF. DNA of the CDR3: TGTGCCAGCAGCAAACCTGAAGGTCAGCCTTATAATTCACCCCTCCACTTT.

This chain links TRBV11-3 with TRBJ1-5; TRBD1 might be the D (5 bases). The CDR3 has 17 amino acids. The V and J ends lost 3 bases and 1 base respectively, with 16 bases between them. Germline V lookup: CDR1 SGHNT, CDR2 YENEEA. The CDR3 sequence: CASSFGEGGVSNQPQHF. Here the CDR3 DNA reads TGTGCCAGCAGCTTCGGGGAGGGAGGGGTCAGCAATCAGCCCCAGCATTTT.

The chain recombines TRBV9 with TRBJ2-3; 7 nucleotides align to TRBD1. The CDR3 loop spans 18 amino acids. After removal of 0 bases from V and 3 bases from J, the junction contained 13 bases not matched to a gene. Germline V gene data show CDR1 as SGDLS and CDR2 as YYNGEE. The CDR3 DNA reads as TGTGCCAGCAGCGTAGGTAACTCCGGGACAGCCAGAACAGATACGCAGTATTTT. This codes for CASSVGNSGTARTDTQYF.

This clonotype was observed many times. The gene calls are TRBV7-8 and TRBJ1-4, with D possibly TRBD1 on 6 matching bases. The CDR3 contains 15 residues. Trimming left V 5 bases short and J 11 bases short, with 21 bases between. CDR1 SGHVS and CDR2 FQNEAQ come from the germline V gene. The CDR3 nucleotides read TGTGCCAGCAGCCCCCAGGGAGGCTACGGGGGCAAACTGTTTTTT. Translating it yields CASSPQGGYGGKLFF.

This chain links TRBV4-3 with TRBJ2-2; TRBD2 matches at 7 bases. V lost 0 bases, J lost 6 bases, and 7 bases stayed unmatched. This CDR3 comprises 16 residues. Per the germline V gene, CDR1 is LGHNA and CDR2 is YSLEER. CDR3 DNA: TGCGCCAGCAGCCAAGAATTACTAGCGTCGGCCGGGGAGCTGTTTTTT. It specifies CASSQELLASAGELFF.

V and J are TRBV7-2 and TRBJ2-3; D is possibly TRBD1 (5 bases). Trimming cost V 1 base and J 3 bases, with 20 bases left between them. The V gene's germline CDR1 is SGHTA and CDR2 FQGNSA. There are 18 residues in the CDR3. The CDR3 loop is CASSLGPRARARTDTQYF. Written as DNA, the CDR3 is TGTGCCAGCAGCTTAGGCCCGCGAGCCAGGGCACGAACAGATACGCAGTATTTT. Filled out from reference TRBV7-2 and TRBJ2-3, the complete variable domain reads GAGVSQSPSNKVTEKGKDVELRCDPISGHTALYWYRQSLGQGLEFLIYFQGNSAPDKSGLPSDRFSAERTGGSVSTLTIQRTQQEDSAVYLCASSLGPRARARTDTQYFGPGTRLTVL.

This clonotype has more than one count but fewer than ten. The chain is built from TRBV29-1 and TRBJ2-3; D unclear. V dropped 4 bases and J dropped 0 bases, with 11 bases sitting between them. The CDR3 runs to 14 residues. Germline V gene data show CDR1 as SQVTM and CDR2 as ANQGSEA. The CDR3 spells CSVGRGHSTDTQYF. CDR3 nucleotides: TGCAGCGTTGGGCGCGGCCATAGCACAGATACGCAGTATTTT.

The chain uses TRBV11-2 and TRBJ1-5; D gene uncertain. The V gene's germline CDR1 is SGHAT and CDR2 FQNNGV. V was trimmed by 3 bases and J by 0 bases, leaving 9 bases between them. CDR3 length: 15 amino acids. CDR3 coding DNA: TGTGCCAGCAGCTTTGACGGGAGTAGCAATCAGCCCCAGCATTTT. This translates into CASSFDGSSNQPQHF.

The V call is TRBV15, the J call TRBJ2-1; 7 nucleotides match TRBD1. The CDR3 contains 14 residues. Germline V gene lookup returns CDR1 LNHNV and CDR2 YYDKDF (reference sequence). The V segment lost 5 bases and the J segment 6 bases; nucleotides outside the gene matches: 7. The CDR3 region has the DNA TGTGCCACCAGCGGGACACAGGGGATCAATGAGCAGTTCTTC. Translation gives CATSGTQGINEQFF.

This rearrangement joins TRBV15 to TRBJ2-3; possibly TRBD1 or TRBD2 for D (6 bases each). Germline values: CDR1 LNHNV, CDR2 YYDKDF (reference sequence). The CDR3 runs 15 residues. V gave up 3 bases and J gave up 1 base, with 11 bases separating them. The CDR3 sequence: CATSRGASGTDTQYF. The CDR3 bases are TGTGCCACCAGCAGGGGGGCTAGCGGCACAGATACGCAGTATTTT.

This clonotype was seen at least ten times. V and J are TRBV4-3 and TRBJ2-1; TRBD2 might be the D (5 bases). This CDR3 region has 12 residues. V lost 2 bases and J 8 bases, leaving 7 bases between the germline ends. In germline, CDR1 is LGHNA, CDR2 YSLEER. The CDR3 DNA is TGCGCCAGCAGCCAAATGAGGGATGAGCAGTTCTTC. Protein product: CASSQMRDEQFF.